The text below deals with one T cell receptor beta chain. Per germline, CDR1 LNHDA and CDR2 SQIVND (reference sequence). With 6 bases clipped from V and 5 bases from J, the junction kept 9 bases outside the gene matches. The CDR3 runs 15 residues. The protocol was immunoSEQ multiplex PCR, while the TCRdb copy is restricted to in-frame clones and leaves out a portion. The sample gives about 10,000 clones, over 70% of which show up once; about a tenth is in the top ten. The data originate from a study of blood T cell repertoires in COVID-19. The V call is TRBV19, the J call TRBJ2-5; 10 nucleotides agree with TRBD1. This clonotype was obtained from a human donor in a cohort sampled during active COVID-19. The specimen was peripheral blood. This CDR3 reads CASRLTGTGVETQYF. The DNA for the CDR3 is TGTGCCAGTAGGCTCACCGGGACAGGGGTCGAGACCCAGTACTTC.